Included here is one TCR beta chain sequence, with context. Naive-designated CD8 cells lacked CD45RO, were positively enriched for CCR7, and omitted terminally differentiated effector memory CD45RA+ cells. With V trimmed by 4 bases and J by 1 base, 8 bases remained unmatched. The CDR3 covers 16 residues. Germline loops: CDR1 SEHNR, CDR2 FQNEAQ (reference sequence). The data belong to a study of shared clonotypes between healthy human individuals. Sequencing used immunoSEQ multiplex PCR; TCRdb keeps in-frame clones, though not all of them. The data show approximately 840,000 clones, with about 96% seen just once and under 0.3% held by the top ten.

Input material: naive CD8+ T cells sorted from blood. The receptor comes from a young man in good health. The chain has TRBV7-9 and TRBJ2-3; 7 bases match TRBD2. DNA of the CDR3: TGTGCCAGCAGCTCAATACTAGCGATTGGCACAGATACGCAGTATTTT. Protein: CASSSILAIGTDTQYF.